Each of the 28 T cell receptor beta chains below was sequenced from the same sample in a study of response to subunit inactivated influenza vaccine. TCRdb re-called the RT-PCR reads with MiXCR, one entry per CDR3 protein. The sample has 800,000 to 1,000,000 distinct CDR3 sequences, around 20% seen once. The source material was PBMCs from blood, sampled more than 4 days after vaccination. These receptors came from a man in his fifties who received an inactivated influenza vaccine.

A few counts support this clonotype. The chain recombines TRBV20-1 with TRBJ1-2; the D is unclear. Deletions cut 3 bases from V and 0 bases from J, with 11 bases between. Germline V gene sequence: CDR1 DFQATT, CDR2 SNEGSKA (reference sequence). The CDR3 is made up of 14 amino acids. The CDR3 region is CSASLGASNYGYTF. In DNA, the CDR3 is TGCAGTGCTAGTCTGGGCGCCTCTAACTATGGCTACACCTTC.

This clonotype showed up just a few times. The chain links TRBV4-3 to TRBJ1-1; TRBD1 matches 7 bases. After removal of 3 bases from V and 0 bases from J, the junction contained 7 bases not matched to a gene. CDR3 length equals 16 residues. Germline CDR1 reads LGHNA; CDR2 reads YSLEER. As DNA, the CDR3 is TGCGCCAGCAGCCAGGAGGGACAGCCAGTGAACACTGAAGCTTTCTTT. Translation gives CASSQEGQPVNTEAFF.

The V and J genes are TRBV24-1 and TRBJ2-1; 9 bases are shared with TRBD2. The germline gives CDR1 KGHDR, CDR2 SFDVKD. The CDR3 extends over 17 amino acids. V shed 0 bases, J shed 5 bases, and the junction held 7 bases outside the gene matches. CDR3 protein: CATSDLIVTSGNNEQFF. The CDR3 DNA sequence: TGTGCCACCAGTGATTTGATTGTGACTAGCGGAAACAATGAGCAGTTCTTC.

This clonotype was counted a few times. The rearrangement uses TRBV7-9 and TRBJ2-7; possible D gene TRBD2, 5 bases. The CDR3 covers 14 residues. Trimming cost V 5 bases and J 5 bases, with 16 bases left between them. CDR1 is SEHNR and CDR2 is FQNEAQ in the germline V gene (reference sequence). The CDR3 spells CASSPGIQRDEQYF. The DNA of the CDR3 is TGTGCCAGCAGCCCCGGGATCCAGAGGGACGAGCAGTACTTC.

The chain uses TRBV4-2 and TRBJ2-6; TRBD1 matches 8 bases. Germline V gives CDR1 LGHNA, CDR2 YNFKEQ. Trimming cost V 4 bases and J 0 bases; bases outside gene matches: 20. This CDR3 has 22 amino acids. CDR3 coding DNA: TGTGCCAGCAGCCCGATTTGGGGACAGGATTTTTCTGCGACCTCTGGGGCCAACGTCCTGACTTTC. This gives the protein CASSPIWGQDFSATSGANVLTF.

The chain carries TRBV27 and TRBJ1-2; perhaps TRBD1 as D (6 bases). Germline V gene data show CDR1 as MNHEY and CDR2 as SMNVEV (reference sequence). The CDR3 extends over 14 amino acids. V lost 3 bases, J lost 3 bases, and 11 bases lay in between. The CDR3 reads CASSLTGPHYGYTF. CDR3 coding DNA: TGTGCCAGCAGTTTGACAGGTCCTCACTATGGCTACACCTTC.

This clonotype was recorded a few times. This chain joins TRBV18 and TRBJ1-1, with unresolved D. Trimming pared 6 bases from V and 0 bases from J, leaving 11 bases between. The CDR3 contains 14 residues. CDR1 KGHSH and CDR2 LQKENI come from the germline V gene. The CDR3 spells CASSSMGMNTEAFF. In nucleotides, the CDR3 is TGTGCCAGCTCTAGTATGGGCATGAACACTGAAGCTTTCTTT.

This clonotype was seen a few times. The chain links TRBV7-9 to TRBJ2-1; D unclear. The V end was cut by 5 bases, the J end by 3 bases, with 17 bases between. The CDR3 totals 16 residues. Germline-derived CDR1 and CDR2 are SEHNR and FQNEAQ (reference sequence). As DNA, the CDR3 is TGTGCCAGCAGCCTTACGTTACAGTTAGTCTACAATGAGCAGTTCTTC. Translation gives CASSLTLQLVYNEQFF.

This CDR3 reads CASSPGTGFANTGELFF. CDR3 in DNA: TGCGCCAGCAGCCCCGGGACAGGGTTCGCGAACACCGGGGAGCTGTTTTTT. The chain has TRBV4-3 and TRBJ2-2; 9 bases are a match to TRBD1. Unmatched junction bases numbered 6, after V lost 4 bases and J lost 0 bases. This CDR3 has 17 amino acids. In germline, CDR1 is LGHNA, CDR2 YSLEER.

This clonotype was seen ten or more times. V and J are TRBV5-1 and TRBJ2-1; 13 bases are a match to TRBD2. After removal of 3 bases from V and 3 bases from J, the junction contained 6 bases not matched to a gene. CDR1 is SGHRS and CDR2 is YFSETQ in the germline V gene. The CDR3 covers 17 residues. In nucleotides, the CDR3 is TGCGCCAGCAGCTGGGGGACTAGCGGGACCGGCTACAATGAGCAGTTCTTC. It specifies CASSWGTSGTGYNEQFF.

The V gene is TRBV24-1, the J gene TRBJ2-5; 8 bases map to TRBD1. The CDR3 runs 15 residues. In germline, CDR1 is KGHDR, CDR2 SFDVKD. V lost 4 bases and J lost 5; bases outside the gene matches: 8. CDR3 DNA sequence: TGTGCCACCAGTGAAACAGGACAGGGCGGCGAGACCCAGTACTTC. Protein sequence: CATSETGQGGETQYF.

About this clonotype: Germline and junction disagree at one end, which may indicate a read error. This chain uses TRBV28 with TRBJ2-1; 11 nucleotides agree with TRBD2. Germline values: CDR1 MDHEN, CDR2 SYDVKM. The CDR3 sequence is 14 residues long. CDR3 amino acids: CACRNSGRAPEQFF. The DNA for the CDR3 is TGTGCCTGCAGAAATAGCGGGAGGGCCCCTGAGCAGTTCTTC.

V is TRBV12-3 or TRBV12-4 and J is TRBJ2-7; D uncertain. Deletions cut 8 bases from V and 2 bases from J, with 13 bases between. The CDR3 has 13 amino acids. This CDR3 is CASSSTVTYEQYF. The CDR3 nucleotides read TGTGCCAGCTCTTCTACAGTCACCTACGAGCAGTACTTC.

This clonotype was seen a handful of times. The chain employs TRBV5-1 and TRBJ2-5; 10 nucleotides agree with TRBD2. Trimming removed 0 bases from V and 1 base from J; junction bases left unmatched: 6. This CDR3 spans 17 amino acids. Germline V gene data show CDR1 as SGHRS and CDR2 as YFSETQ. Written as DNA, the CDR3 is TGCGCCAGCAGCTTGGGCCGACTAGCGGGTCTCCAAGAGACCCAGTACTTC. Amino acids: CASSLGRLAGLQETQYF.

This clonotype has just a few counts. CDR3 bases: TGCAGTGCCATCCGGCGACAGGGTGACTATGGCTACACCTTC. As protein: CSAIRRQGDYGYTF. This sequence joins TRBV20-1 and TRBJ1-2, with 7 bases identical to TRBD1. CDR3 size: 14 residues. V gave up 6 bases and J gave up 3 bases; unmatched junction bases: 10. Germline CDR1 and CDR2: DFQATT and SNEGSKA (reference sequence).

The rearrangement links TRBV10-3 to TRBJ1-5, with D perhaps TRBD1 (6 bases). Germline V lookup: CDR1 ENHRY, CDR2 SYGVKD. Trimming removed 6 bases from V and 1 base from J, with 7 bases in between. The CDR3 covers 13 residues. The CDR3 coding sequence is TGTGCCATCAGAGGACAGAGCAATCAGCCCCAGCATTTT. Protein sequence: CAIRGQSNQPQHF.

Note on this clonotype: Compared with germline, one end of the junction differs, possibly owing to a read error. The V and J genes are TRBV7-2 and TRBJ2-3, with 13 positions matching TRBD2. The CDR3 is 12 residues long. The germline V gene has CDR1 SGHTA and CDR2 FQGNSA. The CDR3 DNA is TGTGCCAGCAGCTTAGGCGGACTAGCGGGAGTTTTT. It encodes CASSLGGLAGVF.

The genes are TRBV11-2 and TRBJ2-3, with TRBD1 as a possible D gene (6 bases). Germline values: CDR1 SGHAT, CDR2 FQNNGV. The CDR3 runs to 18 residues. The germline V and J ends were trimmed by 5 bases and 1 base, with 22 bases remaining between them. The CDR3 is CASSRDNLGGYRTDTQYF. CDR3 bases: TGTGCCAGCAGCCGGGACAATTTGGGCGGGTACCGCACAGATACGCAGTATTTT.

The rearrangement links TRBV7-2 to TRBJ2-3; 8 nucleotides match TRBD2. J gave up 5 bases and V 3 bases, and 7 bases lay outside the gene matches. Per the germline V gene, CDR1 is SGHTA and CDR2 is FQGNSA. The CDR3 length is 15 residues. The CDR3 here is CASSFTGRALDTQYF. In DNA, the CDR3 is TGTGCCAGCAGCTTTACCGGGAGGGCCCTAGATACGCAGTATTTT.

The chain couples TRBV15 to TRBJ2-6; a weak D match, TRBD1 (6 bases). V lost 3 bases, J lost 3 bases, and 9 bases lay in between. Looked up from germline, CDR1 is LNHNV and CDR2 is YYDKDF (reference sequence). This CDR3 contains 15 residues. The CDR3 DNA is TGTGCCACCAGCAGGAGAGGGGGTGGGGCCAACGTCCTGACTTTC. It translates to CATSRRGGGANVLTF.

This rearrangement joins TRBV7-2 to TRBJ2-3, with 10 bases lining up with TRBD2. The trim removed 2 bases at V and 0 bases at J, leaving 5 bases unmatched. The CDR3 runs 17 residues. Per germline, CDR1 SGHTA and CDR2 FQGNSA. In DNA form, the CDR3 reads TGTGCCAGCAGCTTATTTGCTAGCGGGGGTAGCACAGATACGCAGTATTTT. Translation gives CASSLFASGGSTDTQYF.

The table lists this clonotype with a few counts. The V gene is TRBV11-1, the J gene TRBJ2-7; D possibly corresponds to TRBD2 (6 bases). The CDR3 covers 14 residues. Trimming pared 5 bases from V and 3 bases from J, leaving 14 bases between. The germline V gene has CDR1 SGHAT and CDR2 FQDESV (reference sequence). CDR3 in amino acids: CASSQLGGGYEQYF. DNA of the CDR3: TGTGCCAGCAGCCAATTGGGGGGAGGCTACGAGCAGTACTTC. Full variable domain (rest looked up from reference TRBV11-1 and TRBJ2-7): EAEVAQSPRYKITEKSQAVAFWCDPISGHATLYWYRQILGQGPELLVQFQDESVVDDSQLPKDRFSAERLKGVDSTLKIQPAELGDSAMYLCASSQLGGGYEQYFGPGTRLTVT.

The gene calls are TRBV7-9 and TRBJ2-5; 7 bases map to TRBD1. The CDR3 covers 15 residues. After removal of 5 bases from V and 4 bases from J, the junction contained 10 bases not matched to a gene. In germline, CDR1 is SEHNR, CDR2 FQNEAQ (reference sequence). CDR3 coding DNA: TGTGCCAGCAGCCGGTCCCTTAGGGGGCGAGAGACCCAGTACTTC. Translating it yields CASSRSLRGRETQYF.

This clonotype was counted at least ten times. The rearrangement uses TRBV12-3 or TRBV12-4 and TRBJ2-1; 9 nucleotides line up with TRBD2. V dropped 8 bases and J dropped 2; count of bases not matched to a gene: 7. The CDR3 length is 15 residues. The CDR3 DNA reads as TGTGCCAGCTTGAGGAGCGGGGGGACCTACAATGAGCAGTTCTTC. Its protein product is CASLRSGGTYNEQFF.

This clonotype was seen more than once but under ten times. The chain joins TRBV4-1 to TRBJ2-7; the D gene could be TRBD1 or TRBD2 (5 bases each). Trimming took 0 bases from V and 6 from J, leaving 9 bases between them. Looked up from germline, CDR1 is MGHRA and CDR2 is YSYEKL. This CDR3 spans 13 amino acids. CDR3 amino acids: CASSQEGVREQYF. For the CDR3, the DNA is TGCGCCAGCAGCCAAGAGGGGGTACGCGAGCAGTACTTC.

The sample holds many counts of this clonotype. The V gene is TRBV4-2, the J gene TRBJ1-2, with TRBD1 identical over 7 bases. The V gene's germline CDR1 is LGHNA and CDR2 YNFKEQ. CDR3 length equals 15 residues. J lost 4 bases, V lost 1 base, and 6 bases had no gene match. The CDR3 DNA reads as TGTGCCAGCAGCCAAGGACAGGGATTAGGCTATGGCTACACCTTC. As protein: CASSQGQGLGYGYTF.

The chain uses TRBV20-1 and TRBJ2-7, with TRBD2 identical over 12 bases. The CDR3 consists of 18 residues. Germline values: CDR1 DFQATT, CDR2 SNEGSKA (reference sequence). The CDR3 spells CRGQAPWPTSGGSYEQYF. DNA of the CDR3: TGCAGGGGCCAGGCTCCCTGGCCGACTAGCGGGGGTTCCTACGAGCAGTACTTC.

This clonotype was counted a single time. V gene TRBV5-1 combines with J gene TRBJ2-1, with 11 nucleotides matching TRBD2. Trimming cost V 4 bases and J 7 bases; bases outside gene matches: 16. Germline lookup yields CDR1 SGHRS and CDR2 YFSETQ. CDR3 length equals 18 residues. The CDR3 bases are TGCGCCAGCAGCCCCCTGGGGACTAGCGGAGGGCAACGGAATGAGCAGTTCTTC. The encoded protein is CASSPLGTSGGQRNEQFF.